These 30 T cell receptor beta chains were all obtained from the same sample, sequenced in a study of neurological immune-mediated disorders. TCRdb used MiXCR to reprocess the 5' RACE reads, holding one entry per CDR3 protein. The sample holds approximately 100,000 distinct CDR3 sequences, 3% to 4.5% seen once. The sample consisted of PBMCs. Receptors were obtained from a woman under 30 with multiple sclerosis.

There are many counts of this clonotype. The CDR3 DNA follows: TGTGCCATCAGTGGTGGGAGTACATCGAACTATAGCAATCAGCCCCAGCATTTT. Translation: CAISGGSTSNYSNQPQHF. V is TRBV10-3 and J is TRBJ1-5; D not resolved. CDR3 length equals 18 residues. Germline loops: CDR1 ENHRY, CDR2 SYGVKD. The V end lost 4 bases, the J end lost 0 bases, and 19 bases lay between the germline ends.

This clonotype was observed many times. The rearrangement links TRBV5-1 to TRBJ2-5, with 8 nucleotides matching TRBD1. The CDR3 covers 14 residues. CDR1 is SGHRS and CDR2 is YFSETQ in the germline V gene. V lost 0 bases and J lost 6; bases outside the gene matches: 4. The CDR3 nucleotides are TGCGCCAGCAGCTTGGGCACAGGGGGACAGACCCAGTACTTC. Translated, it gives CASSLGTGGQTQYF.

This clonotype was picked up many times. The chain links TRBV5-6 to TRBJ2-7; D may be TRBD1 (6 bases). Between the trimmed V and J ends, which lost 6 bases and 3 bases, there was a span of 13 bases. In germline, CDR1 is SGHDT, CDR2 YYEEEE. The CDR3 runs 13 residues. The CDR3 reads CASIRQEIYEQYF. CDR3 bases: TGTGCCAGCATACGACAGGAGATCTACGAGCAGTACTTC.

This clonotype came up a few times. With a much larger clone just one base away, this may be a read error. The chain joins TRBV5-1 to TRBJ1-4; no firm D call. With 4 bases removed from V and 8 bases from J, the gap between germline ends came to 15 bases. Germline CDR1 and CDR2: SGHRS and YFSETQ. The CDR3 spans 14 residues. CDR3 protein: CASSAGPLGEKLFF. CDR3 DNA: TGCGCCAGCAGCGCGGGTCCTCTCGGGGAAAAACTGTTTTTT. Based on the CDR3 plus reference TRBV5-1 and TRBJ1-4, the full variable domain is KAGVTQTPRYLIKTRGQQVTLSCSPISGHRSVSWYQQTPGQGLQFLFEYFSETQRNKGNFPGRFSGRQFSNSRSEMNVSTLELGDSALYLCASSAGPLGEKLFFGSGTQLSVL.

This clonotype was seen ten or more times. V and J are TRBV6-1 and TRBJ1-1, with D possibly TRBD1 on 5 matching bases. This CDR3 has 12 amino acids. V gave up 6 bases and J gave up 8 bases, with 13 bases separating them. The germline V gene has CDR1 MNHNS and CDR2 SASEGT. Written as DNA, the CDR3 is TGTGCCAGCAGGGGACCCTTGATAGAAGCTTTCTTT. It is translated as CASRGPLIEAFF.

This clonotype appeared a few times. The chain uses TRBV6-2 or TRBV6-3 and TRBJ2-4; 7 bases are shared with TRBD1. V lost 2 bases, J lost 6 bases, and 4 bases stayed unmatched. The CDR3 length is 14 residues. The germline V gene has CDR1 MNHEY and CDR2 SVGEGT. CDR3 DNA: TGTGCCAGCAGTTACGCGGCAGGGGGAAACATTCAGTACTTC. Its translation is CASSYAAGGNIQYF.

At least ten counts were recorded for this clonotype. The rearrangement uses TRBV7-3 and TRBJ1-5; D call uncertain. Trimming pared 5 bases from V and 6 bases from J, leaving 11 bases between. The CDR3 covers 13 residues. Germline V lookup: CDR1 SGHTA, CDR2 FQGTGA. The CDR3 DNA is TGTGCCAGCAGCCCCGATGGATCTCAGCCCCAGCATTTT. This sequence encodes CASSPDGSQPQHF. Supplemented by reference TRBV7-3 and TRBJ1-5, the full variable domain reads GAGVSQTPSNKVTEKGKYVELRCDPISGHTALYWYRQSLGQGPEFLIYFQGTGAADDSGLPNDRFFAVRPEGSVSTLKIQRTERGDSAVYLCASSPDGSQPQHFGDGTRLSIL.

This clonotype has at least ten counts. CDR3 coding DNA: TGCGCCAGCAGCCTCTTAAAAGCGGGGGGGATCAATGAGCAGTTCTTC. Translating gives CASSLLKAGGINEQFF. V is TRBV5-1 and J is TRBJ2-1, with 10 bases identical to TRBD2. V was clipped by 4 bases and J by 6 bases; unmatched bases: 10. CDR3 length: 16 residues. Germline V gives CDR1 SGHRS, CDR2 YFSETQ.

This clonotype was picked up many times. The rearrangement uses TRBV10-3 and TRBJ2-5; 7 positions agree with TRBD2. V gave up 6 bases and J gave up 5 bases; unmatched junction bases: 6. CDR1 is ENHRY and CDR2 is SYGVKD in the germline V gene. This CDR3 spans 13 amino acids. CDR3 loop: CAIRDGGWETQYF. The CDR3 nucleotides are TGTGCCATCAGGGACGGGGGGTGGGAGACCCAGTACTTC.

This clonotype was seen repeatedly, ten times or more. The V call is TRBV20-1, the J call TRBJ2-1, with 13 nucleotides matching TRBD2. CDR3 length: 14 residues. With V trimmed by 5 bases and J by 7 bases, 5 bases remained unmatched. Germline V gene lookup returns CDR1 DFQATT and CDR2 SNEGSKA (reference sequence). DNA for the CDR3: TGCAGTGCTGTGACTAGCGGGGGGCCTAATGAGCAGTTCTTC. It codes for CSAVTSGGPNEQFF.

There are a few counts of this clonotype. J is TRBJ2-5 and V is TRBV5-6; 7 bases are shared with TRBD1. This CDR3 comprises 14 residues. J lost 2 bases, V lost 0 bases, and 1 base had no gene match. The V gene's germline CDR1 is SGHDT and CDR2 YYEEEE. Here the CDR3 reads CASSLGGQQETQYF. The CDR3 coding sequence is TGTGCCAGCAGCTTGGGGGGACAGCAAGAGACCCAGTACTTC.

This clonotype showed up many times. The chain carries TRBV4-2 and TRBJ2-7; 8 bases map to TRBD2. Trimming cost V 0 bases and J 3 bases; bases outside gene matches: 10. This CDR3 is built from 17 residues. Germline V CDR1 and CDR2: LGHNA, YNFKEQ. The CDR3 DNA sequence: TGTGCCAGCAGCCAAGATCTGACCTTGGGACTAGTCTACGAGCAGTACTTC. As protein: CASSQDLTLGLVYEQYF.

This clonotype came up many times. V is TRBV7-9 and J is TRBJ1-3; D gene uncertain. The ends were cut back, 0 bases at V and 3 bases at J, with 6 bases in the middle. The length of the CDR3 is 14 residues. Germline lookup yields CDR1 SEHNR and CDR2 FQNEAQ (reference sequence). The CDR3 DNA follows: TGTGCCAGCAGCTTAGCGGGCGGTGGAAACACCATATATTTT. Its translation is CASSLAGGGNTIYF. The whole variable domain, filled in from reference TRBV7-9 and TRBJ1-3, reads DTGVSQNPRHKITKRGQNVTFRCDPISEHNRLYWYRQTLGQGPEFLTYFQNEAQLEKSRLLSDRFSAERPKGSFSTLEIQRTEQGDSAMYLCASSLAGGGNTIYFGEGSWLTVV.

This clonotype was observed at least ten times. The chain recombines TRBV20-1 with TRBJ2-1; TRBD2 aligns across 15 bases. Trimming removed 5 bases from V and 7 bases from J; junction bases left unmatched: 21. CDR1 is DFQATT and CDR2 is SNEGSKA in the germline V gene (reference sequence). The CDR3 spans 20 residues. The CDR3 nucleotides are TGCAGTGCTCTAGGACTAGCGGGAGGGCCTGGGGTAATTCTAAGTAATGAGCAGTTCTTC. Translated, it gives CSALGLAGGPGVILSNEQFF.

This clonotype occurred many times. The chain has TRBV7-9 and TRBJ2-5; no clear D. Germline V gene lookup returns CDR1 SEHNR and CDR2 FQNEAQ (reference sequence). The CDR3 spans 13 residues. Deletions cut 1 base from V and 5 bases from J, with 8 bases between. CDR3 sequence (DNA): TGTGCCAGCAGCTTAGTCATGGGGGAGACCCAGTACTTC. Protein: CASSLVMGETQYF.

This clonotype has at least ten counts. The J gene is TRBJ2-1, the V gene TRBV3-1; no clear D gene. Trimming cost V 0 bases and J 10 bases, with 13 bases left between them. In germline, CDR1 is LGHDT, CDR2 YNNKEL (reference sequence). The CDR3 extends over 14 amino acids. The CDR3 DNA is TGTGCCAGCAGCCAAGAAAATTCAGCCGGGGAGCAGTTCTTC. Residues: CASSQENSAGEQFF.

This clonotype has a count of ten or more. This chain connects TRBV24-1 to TRBJ2-1, with D tentatively TRBD1 or TRBD2 (5 bases each). Germline-derived CDR1 and CDR2 are KGHDR and SFDVKD. The CDR3 spans 16 residues. V was cut by 6 bases and J by 4 bases, with 18 bases left in between. For the CDR3, the DNA is TGTGCCACCAGTCTCTCCGGGACCCACTTTTACAATGAGCAGTTCTTC. It is translated as CATSLSGTHFYNEQFF.

This clonotype was found many times. V and J are TRBV12-3 or TRBV12-4 and TRBJ2-4; D is uncertain. V shed 2 bases and J shed 2 bases, with 1 base lying between them. CDR3 length equals 12 residues. CDR3 in DNA: TGTGCCAGCAGTTTACCCAAAAACATTCAGTACTTC. This sequence encodes CASSLPKNIQYF.

This clonotype was recorded many times. The rearrangement uses TRBV28 and TRBJ2-7; 11 bases align to TRBD1. The germline gives CDR1 MDHEN, CDR2 SYDVKM. Losses at the gene ends were 4 bases for V and 1 base for J; bases not matched to a gene: 6. CDR3 length equals 16 residues. This CDR3 reads CASSSPGQGGSYEQYF. CDR3 nucleotides: TGTGCCAGCAGTTCCCCGGGACAGGGGGGGTCCTACGAGCAGTACTTC. The variable domain in full, with the rest retrieved from reference TRBV28 and TRBJ2-7, is DVKVTQSSRYLVKRTGEKVFLECVQDMDHENMFWYRQDPGLGLRLIYFSYDVKMKEKGDIPEGYSVSREKKERFSLILESASTNQTSMYLCASSSPGQGGSYEQYFGPGTRLTVT.

This clonotype was picked up a small number of times. J is TRBJ1-4 and V is TRBV20-1; 8 bases are shared with TRBD1. CDR1 is DFQATT and CDR2 is SNEGSKA in the germline V gene (reference sequence). V was pared by 4 bases and J by 3 bases, with 1 base of the junction left unmatched. The CDR3 is 13 amino acids. In nucleotides, the CDR3 is TGCAGTGCTACAGGGGGCGCTAATGAAAAACTGTTTTTT. Translated, it gives CSATGGANEKLFF.

Only a few counts were recorded for this clonotype. The genes are TRBV5-1 and TRBJ1-1, with D perhaps matching TRBD1 (5 bases). Per the germline V gene, CDR1 is SGHRS and CDR2 is YFSETQ. The CDR3 consists of 13 residues. With 4 bases removed from V and 8 bases from J, the gap between germline ends came to 15 bases. The CDR3: CASSMTVPNEAFF. CDR3 DNA sequence: TGCGCCAGCAGCATGACAGTTCCGAACGAAGCTTTCTTT.

This clonotype was seen many times. The chain couples TRBV4-2 to TRBJ1-1; D uncertain. The CDR3 is 14 residues long. Germline loops: CDR1 LGHNA, CDR2 YNFKEQ. Trimming took off 0 bases at V and 0 bases at J, with 5 bases between the two ends. The chain's CDR3 is CASSQDLLNTEAFF. CDR3 bases: TGTGCCAGCAGCCAAGATCTCCTGAACACTGAAGCTTTCTTT.

This clonotype was observed at least ten times. The chain recombines TRBV19 with TRBJ2-1; D remains unclear. The germline V and J ends were trimmed by 6 bases and 7 bases, with 13 bases remaining between them. CDR3 length equals 13 residues. Germline CDR1 and CDR2: LNHDA and SQIVND (reference sequence). Here the CDR3 DNA reads TGTGCCAGTAGGATTCCACTGGGGAATGAGCAGTTCTTC. It codes for CASRIPLGNEQFF. Based on the CDR3 plus reference TRBV19 and TRBJ2-1, the full variable domain is DGGITQSPKYLFRKEGQNVTLSCEQNLNHDAMYWYRQDPGQGLRLIYYSQIVNDFQKGDIAEGYSVSREKKESFPLTVTSAQKNPTAFYLCASRIPLGNEQFFGPGTRLTVL.

This clonotype was seen at least ten times. The V gene is TRBV5-5, the J gene TRBJ2-5, with no clear D. The CDR3 has 13 residues. CDR1 and CDR2 from the germline V gene are SGHKS and YYEKEE (reference sequence). Trimming left V 1 base short and J 4 bases short, with 8 bases between. Here the CDR3 reads CASSLYLGETQYF. Here the CDR3 DNA reads TGTGCCAGCAGCTTGTACTTAGGAGAGACCCAGTACTTC.

This clonotype was seen repeatedly, ten times or more. The chain employs TRBV7-2 and TRBJ2-1; 10 nucleotides match TRBD2. The V segment lost 5 bases and the J segment 3 bases; nucleotides outside the gene matches: 4. The germline V gene encodes CDR1 SGHTA and CDR2 FQGNSA. The CDR3 sequence is 15 residues long. This CDR3 reads CASSLSSGGYNEQFF. In DNA form, the CDR3 reads TGTGCCAGCAGCCTTTCTAGCGGGGGCTACAATGAGCAGTTCTTC.

The rearrangement uses TRBV5-1 and TRBJ2-7; TRBD2 might be the D (5 bases). Per the germline V gene, CDR1 is SGHRS and CDR2 is YFSETQ. The CDR3 is 11 residues long. V lost 5 bases to trimming and J lost 4 bases, with 7 bases between them. In DNA form, the CDR3 reads TGCGCCAGCAGGAGGGATTACGAGCAGTACTTC. Its translation is CASRRDYEQYF. Based on the CDR3 plus reference TRBV5-1 and TRBJ2-7, the full variable domain is KAGVTQTPRYLIKTRGQQVTLSCSPISGHRSVSWYQQTPGQGLQFLFEYFSETQRNKGNFPGRFSGRQFSNSRSEMNVSTLELGDSALYLCASRRDYEQYFGPGTRLTVT.

There are many counts of this clonotype. V gene TRBV5-1 combines with J gene TRBJ2-4, with 8 bases fitting TRBD2. The germline V gene encodes CDR1 SGHRS and CDR2 YFSETQ. V lost 0 bases to trimming and J lost 8 bases; unmatched junction nucleotides: 4. The CDR3 spans 14 residues. The CDR3 region is CASSLGTSNDIQYF. CDR3 nucleotide sequence: TGCGCCAGCAGCTTGGGGACTAGCAATGACATTCAGTACTTC.

The sample holds many counts of this clonotype. This rearrangement joins TRBV20-1 to TRBJ2-3; 14 bases line up with TRBD2. The V and J ends lost 3 bases and 3 bases, in that order; junction bases with no gene match: 2. CDR1 is DFQATT and CDR2 is SNEGSKA in the germline V gene (reference sequence). The CDR3 totals 15 residues. The CDR3 loop reads CSARTSGRGTDTQYF. CDR3 bases: TGCAGTGCTAGGACTAGCGGGAGGGGAACAGATACGCAGTATTTT.

In this sample, this clonotype turned up many times. The genes are TRBV20-1 and TRBJ2-5; 8 bases are shared with TRBD2. V shed 5 bases and J 5 bases; nucleotides not matched to a gene: 7. The CDR3 runs 13 residues. Germline assignment: CDR1 DFQATT and CDR2 SNEGSKA (reference sequence). For the CDR3, the DNA is TGCAGTGCTTTAGGACTAGCCCAGGAGACCCAGTACTTC. Translation gives CSALGLAQETQYF.

This clonotype was counted ten times or more. This chain links TRBV15 with TRBJ2-3, with a tentative D call TRBD2 (6 bases). Trimming removed 3 bases from V and 2 bases from J, with 12 bases in between. This CDR3 has 15 amino acids. Per germline, CDR1 LNHNV and CDR2 YYDKDF (reference sequence). The CDR3 DNA reads TGTGCCACCAGCAGGGTGGAGGGGATCACAGATACGCAGTATTTT. Its translation is CATSRVEGITDTQYF.